This TCR beta chain emerged from a study of cytomegalovirus exposure and HLA in healthy donors. The donors were part of the validation cohort of more than 90 subjects. That cohort was separate from the first cohort, which comprised under 750 subjects. Repertoires were generated with immunoSEQ multiplex PCR, while TCRdb's copy carries only in-frame clones and drops some. This sample has more than 250,000 clones; roughly 87% occur once, and the top ten carry around 3.1%. Overall study results and limits: The dataset shows that most TCR sequences were rare, while some public TCRs occurred in many donors. Investigators reported approximately 170 TCR beta chains as tied to cytomegalovirus.

The germline V gene encodes CDR1 SGHVS and CDR2 FNYEAQ. With 5 bases removed from V and 8 bases from J, the gap between germline ends came to 16 bases. CDR3 length equals 14 residues. This clone has a single count. Its antigen is undetermined. The source material was PBMCs. This chain connects TRBV7-6 to TRBJ2-1, with D unclear. The source of this sequence is a woman in her twenties or thirties in good health and CMV-seronegative. CDR3 nucleotide sequence: TGTGCCAGCAGCGTGGGTGACGTTCTGTATGAGCAGTTCTTC. Its translation is CASSVGDVLYEQFF.